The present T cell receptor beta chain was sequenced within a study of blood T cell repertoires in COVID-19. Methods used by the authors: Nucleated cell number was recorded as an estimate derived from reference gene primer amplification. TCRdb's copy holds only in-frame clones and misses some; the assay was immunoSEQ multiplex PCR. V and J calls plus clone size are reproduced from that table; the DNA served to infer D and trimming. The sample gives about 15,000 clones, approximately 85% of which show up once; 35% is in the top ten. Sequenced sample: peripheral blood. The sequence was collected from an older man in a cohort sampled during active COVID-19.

This chain's CDR3 is CASSPWAGGHGELFF. For the CDR3, the DNA is TGTGCCAGCAGCCCATGGGCCGGAGGGCACGGGGAGCTGTTTTTT. The J gene is TRBJ2-2, the V gene TRBV6-2 or TRBV6-3, with D possibly matching TRBD2 (6 bases). CDR1 is MNHEY and CDR2 is SVGEGT in the germline V gene. The length of the CDR3 is 15 residues. The germline V and J ends were trimmed by 6 bases and 7 bases, with 18 bases remaining between them.